This entry concerns a single T cell receptor (beta chain). This sample is part of a study of blood T cell repertoires in COVID-19. The wider study: The samples span acute and convalescent COVID-19 from the United States, Italy and Spain.

The ends lost 10 bases at V and 5 bases at J; junction bases unmatched: 12. In germline, CDR1 is ENHRY, CDR2 SYGVKD. CDR3 length: 15 amino acids. The method was immunoSEQ multiplex PCR; TCRdb's version includes in-frame clones alone and lacks a portion of them. Of some 500,000 clones in the sample, around nine tenths are singletons; the top ten hold 1.8%. What was sequenced was PBMCs or T cells enriched from blood (not recorded which). The TCR sequence derives from a woman aged 40 to 50 who had recovered from COVID-19. The chain employs TRBV10-3 and TRBJ2-3; TRBD2 aligns across 10 bases. The CDR3 loop reads CATRAGGDPGDTQYF. Here the CDR3 DNA reads TGTGCCACCCGAGCGGGGGGGGATCCCGGAGATACGCAGTATTTT.